This TCR beta chain was recovered during a study of cytotoxic CD8 clonotypes in ibrutinib-treated CLL. Comments on this clone: Its antigen is currently unknown.

Study-level results: Public clonotypes, an uncommon group, contracted or remained stable on treatment. Clonality correlated strongly with circulating CD8+ T cells and exceeded age-matched healthy donors at baseline.

Sequenced by immunoSEQ multiplex PCR; TCRdb stores in-frame clones only, minus some. The sample shows 50,000 or so clones, approximately 82% of them seen only once. The CDR3 runs to 15 residues. Looked up from germline, CDR1 is SGHTA and CDR2 is FQGNSA. Germline trimming cut 6 bases from V and 7 bases from J; bases unmatched to any gene: 13. The clonotype was recovered from a human donor with chronic lymphocytic leukemia. The chain is built from TRBV7-2 and TRBJ2-3; 7 bases match TRBD2. This material consisted of PBMCs, taken after 24 months of ibrutinib treatment. Here the CDR3 DNA reads TGTGCCAGCAGTCCCCCCGGCGGGAGAGGATATACGCAGTATTTT. The encoded protein is CASSPPGGRGYTQYF.